This T cell receptor beta chain was sequenced during a study of blood T cell repertoires in COVID-19. Background on the study: Sample material is recorded as cDNA or gDNA derived from T cells, B-cell-depleted T cells, or PBMCs.

Here immunoSEQ multiplex PCR was the method, and the copy in TCRdb shows in-frame clones only, minus some. This table holds around 210,000 clones, 70% to 90% found once. Trimming at V came to 2 bases and at J to 6 bases, leaving 1 base not matched to a gene. CDR1 is SGHNT and CDR2 is YYREEE in the germline V gene (reference sequence). The CDR3 has 13 amino acids. The TCR originated in a woman in her seventies with acute or convalescent COVID-19. The chain combines TRBV5-4 with TRBJ2-3, with 9 bases that match TRBD1. The sample consisted of peripheral blood. CDR3 nucleotides: TGTGCCAGCAGCTTACAGGGGGCGGATACGCAGTATTTT. As protein: CASSLQGADTQYF. The variable domain in full, completed from reference TRBV5-4 and TRBJ2-3, reads ETGVTQSPTHLIKTRGQQVTLRCSSQSGHNTVSWYQQALGQGPQFIFQYYREEENGRGNFPPRFSGLQFPNYSSELNVNALELDDSALYLCASSLQGADTQYFGPGTRLTVL.